Following are 7 T cell receptor beta chains from one sample sequenced in a study of shared clonotypes between healthy human individuals. Some clones are missing from TCRdb's copy, which holds only in-frame ones; the method was immunoSEQ multiplex PCR. The sample records about 300,000 clones, less than 85% being singletons. The specimen was memory CD4+ T cells sorted from blood. Subset noted: CD45RA-negative fraction. Receptor source: a young man in good health.

The chain has TRBV6-1 and TRBJ2-2, with D perhaps matching TRBD1 (6 bases). With 8 bases removed from V and 4 bases from J, the gap between germline ends came to 17 bases. Germline V gives CDR1 MNHNS, CDR2 SASEGT. The CDR3 totals 15 residues. CDR3 protein: CASVPGTLGTGELFF. CDR3 DNA: TGTGCCAGCGTCCCCGGGACATTGGGCACCGGGGAGCTGTTTTTT.

The chain links TRBV29-1 to TRBJ2-1; D may be TRBD2 (6 bases). Trimming pared 7 bases from V and 4 bases from J, leaving 11 bases between. The CDR3 contains 12 residues. The germline V gene encodes CDR1 SQVTM and CDR2 ANQGSEA. The DNA of the CDR3 is TGCAGCGGGGACGGACTATACAATGAGCAGTTCTTC. Its translation is CSGDGLYNEQFF.

About this clone itself: A much larger clone lies a single base off, so this may be a read error. The genes are TRBV6-9 and TRBJ2-7; 7 positions agree with TRBD1. This CDR3 region has 12 residues. J gave up 2 bases and V 5 bases, and 0 bases lay outside the gene matches. In germline, CDR1 is MNHGY, CDR2 SVAAGI. The CDR3 is CASSGTAYEQYF. CDR3 in DNA: TGTGCCAGCAGTGGGACAGCCTACGAGCAGTACTTC.

V gene TRBV6-1 combines with J gene TRBJ2-7; TRBD2 is a possible D gene (7 bases). CDR3 length: 13 amino acids. Between the trimmed V and J ends, which lost 8 bases and 6 bases, there was a span of 17 bases. The V gene's germline CDR1 is MNHNS and CDR2 SASEGT. This CDR3 is CASGRGLQSEQYF. The CDR3 region has the DNA TGTGCCAGCGGGAGGGGGTTACAGTCCGAGCAGTACTTC.

This clone was picked up a small number of times. This chain connects TRBV12-2 to TRBJ2-1. TRBV12-2 counts as a pseudogene. This CDR3 is built from 17 residues. CDR3 in DNA: TGTGCAAGTCGCTTACCCTTCCTCAACCTGGGCTACAATGAGCAGTTCTTC. This sequence encodes CASRLPFLNLGYNEQFF.

V gene TRBV2 combines with J gene TRBJ1-1; TRBD1 matches at 9 bases. The V gene's germline CDR1 is SNHLY and CDR2 FYNNEI. CDR3 length equals 12 residues. The junction had 8 bases not matched to a gene; V was cut back by 7 bases and J by 11 bases. The CDR3 sequence: CASNRDRESAFF. The CDR3 DNA follows: TGTGCCAGCAATCGGGACAGGGAATCCGCTTTCTTT.

This clone was detected only a few times. The chain combines TRBV25-1 with TRBJ2-7; tentatively, D is TRBD1 or TRBD2 (5 bases each). Trimming left V 4 bases short and J 1 base short, with 23 bases between. The germline V gene has CDR1 MGHDK and CDR2 SYGVNS. There are 18 residues in the CDR3. CDR3 in amino acids: CASSGGTQAQGPSYEQYF. Written as DNA, the CDR3 is TGTGCCAGCAGTGGGGGGACCCAAGCCCAGGGTCCTTCCTACGAGCAGTACTTC.